These 22 T cell receptor beta chains originate from one sample sequenced in a study of blood T cell repertoires in COVID-19. Here immunoSEQ multiplex PCR was the method, and the copy in TCRdb shows in-frame clones only, minus some. The table has 250,000 to 350,000 clones, about 89% seen once. The sequenced material came from PBMCs or T cells enriched from blood (not recorded which). These receptors were collected from a woman younger than 45 who had recovered from COVID-19.

The chain links TRBV11-1 to TRBJ2-7; 13 bases fit TRBD2. The V gene's germline CDR1 is SGHAT and CDR2 FQDESV (reference sequence). This CDR3 is 15 amino acids long. With 6 bases clipped from V and 0 bases from J, the junction kept 2 bases outside the gene matches. The DNA for the CDR3 is TGTGCCAGCAGTTGGACTAGCGGGGGCTCCTACGAGCAGTACTTC. The encoded protein is CASSWTSGGSYEQYF.

The chain is built from TRBV28 and TRBJ2-2; 8 bases are a match to TRBD1. The CDR3 is 16 residues long. From germline, CDR1 is MDHEN and CDR2 SYDVKM. J gave up 4 bases and V 5 bases, and 9 bases lay outside the gene matches. The CDR3 bases are TGTGCCAGCAGTATAATCGGGACAGGAGGCACCGGGGAGCTGTTTTTT. It codes for CASSIIGTGGTGELFF.

The V gene is TRBV5-1, the J gene TRBJ2-5, with TRBD1 as a possible D gene (5 bases). Germline values: CDR1 SGHRS, CDR2 YFSETQ. Trimming cost V 0 bases and J 4 bases, with 13 bases left between them. The CDR3 covers 15 residues. The DNA for the CDR3 is TGCGCCAGCAGCTTGGCCAAGGGGATATCAGAGACCCAGTACTTC. As protein: CASSLAKGISETQYF.

The chain carries TRBV5-1 and TRBJ2-7; possibly TRBD2 for D (5 bases). This CDR3 contains 13 residues. The V gene lost 3 bases and the J gene lost 3 bases, with 10 bases spanning the gap. Germline V gene lookup returns CDR1 SGHRS and CDR2 YFSETQ. The CDR3 region is CASSSGSYYEQYF. Here the CDR3 DNA reads TGCGCCAGCAGCTCGGGGAGCTACTACGAGCAGTACTTC.

CDR3 nucleotides: TGTGCCAGCAGCGCACAGGGGGAGAACACTGAAGCTTTCTTT. Its protein is CASSAQGENTEAFF. This chain connects TRBV7-3 to TRBJ1-1, with 8 bases lining up with TRBD1. CDR1 is SGHTA and CDR2 is FQGTGA in the germline V gene. V was clipped by 5 bases and J by 1 base; unmatched bases: 3. The CDR3 consists of 14 residues.

A note on this clone: The same CDR3 can be traced to other DNA sequences in this sample. V and J are TRBV5-6 and TRBJ1-6; the D gene is possibly TRBD1 (5 bases). The germline CDR1 and CDR2 sequences are SGHDT and YYEEEE. This CDR3 contains 16 residues. Trimming shortened V by 0 bases and J by 1 base, and 8 bases separated the two germline ends. The DNA of the CDR3 is TGTGCCAGCAGCTTGGGCGGGGGGTCCTATAATTCACCCCTCCACTTT. This translates into CASSLGGGSYNSPLHF.

V gene TRBV10-3 combines with J gene TRBJ2-2; 7 bases line up with TRBD1. V was pared by 4 bases and J by 9 bases, with 14 bases of the junction left unmatched. CDR1 and CDR2 (germline): ENHRY, SYGVKD. This CDR3 has 16 amino acids. DNA for the CDR3: TGTGCCATCAGTGGACCAGAGGGGGCGCGTAGCAGGGAGCTGTTTTTT. Its protein is CAISGPEGARSRELFF.

V is TRBV3-1 (or the pseudogene TRBV3-2) and J is TRBJ1-1; possible D gene TRBD1, 5 bases. Germline CDR1 LGHDT, CDR2 YNNKEL (reference sequence). V was trimmed by 0 bases and J by 1 base, leaving 6 bases between them. CDR3 length: 14 amino acids. CDR3 sequence (DNA): TGTGCCAGCAGCCAAGAGGGGGGGAACACTGAAGCTTTCTTT. As protein: CASSQEGGNTEAFF.

This chain joins TRBV5-1 and TRBJ2-3, with 13 positions matching TRBD2. Losses at the gene ends were 3 bases for V and 5 bases for J; bases not matched to a gene: 6. The CDR3 consists of 16 residues. Germline V lookup: CDR1 SGHRS, CDR2 YFSETQ. Written as DNA, the CDR3 is TGCGCCAGCAGCTCGCTGGGACTAGCGGGGAGAGATACGCAGTATTTT. Translation gives CASSSLGLAGRDTQYF.

The chain links TRBV2 to TRBJ1-1, with 8 nucleotides matching TRBD1. This CDR3 region has 13 residues. CDR1 SNHLY and CDR2 FYNNEI come from the germline V gene. V shed 6 bases, J shed 1 base, and the junction held 1 base outside the gene matches. CDR3 in amino acids: CASRGTGNTEAFF. The DNA for the CDR3 is TGTGCCAGCAGGGGGACAGGGAACACTGAAGCTTTCTTT.

The chain links TRBV19 to TRBJ2-3; TRBD1 is a possible D gene (6 bases). This CDR3 region has 14 residues. CDR1 is LNHDA, CDR2 SQIVND, per germline (reference sequence). Deletions cut 6 bases from V and 2 bases from J, with 12 bases between. The CDR3 region has the DNA TGTGCCAGTAGGCCGCCAGGGGACACAGATACGCAGTATTTT. Translating gives CASRPPGDTDTQYF.

The gene calls are TRBV29-1 and TRBJ1-3; D is possibly TRBD1 (6 bases). CDR1 is SQVTM and CDR2 is ANQGSEA in the germline V gene. V dropped 6 bases and J dropped 5 bases, with 17 bases sitting between them. This CDR3 comprises 14 residues. The CDR3 DNA reads as TGCAGCGTCGAGGGCGGGGGCGTCCGAAACACCATATATTTT. This sequence encodes CSVEGGGVRNTIYF. Supplemented by reference TRBV29-1 and TRBJ1-3, the full variable domain reads SAVISQKPSRDICQRGTSLTIQCQVDSQVTMMFWYRQQPGQSLTLIATANQGSEATYESGFVIDKFPISRPNLTFSTLTVSNMSPEDSSIYLCSVEGGGVRNTIYFGEGSWLTVV.

V and J are TRBV27 and TRBJ1-5; 10 nucleotides match TRBD1. This CDR3 region has 16 residues. J lost 6 bases, V lost 2 bases, and 7 bases had no gene match. Germline V CDR1 and CDR2: MNHEY, SMNVEV (reference sequence). The CDR3 sequence is CASSLPGTGEGQPQHF. The CDR3 DNA reads TGTGCCAGCAGTTTACCTGGGACAGGGGAAGGTCAGCCCCAGCATTTT.

CDR3 sequence reads: CASSLEGDRGYGYTF. As DNA, the CDR3 is TGCGCCAGCAGCTTGGAGGGGGACCGGGGCTATGGCTACACCTTC. V gene TRBV5-1 combines with J gene TRBJ1-2; possibly TRBD1 for D (6 bases). CDR1 SGHRS and CDR2 YFSETQ come from the germline V gene. The CDR3 extends over 15 amino acids. Trimming removed 0 bases at V and 4 bases at J, with 13 bases between. Combining the CDR3 with reference TRBV5-1 and TRBJ1-2 gives the whole variable domain KAGVTQTPRYLIKTRGQQVTLSCSPISGHRSVSWYQQTPGQGLQFLFEYFSETQRNKGNFPGRFSGRQFSNSRSEMNVSTLELGDSALYLCASSLEGDRGYGYTFGSGTRLTVV.

The rearrangement joins TRBV19 to TRBJ1-1; a possible D gene is TRBD1 (5 bases). V was pared by 4 bases and J by 6 bases, with 15 bases between. The germline V gene has CDR1 LNHDA and CDR2 SQIVND (reference sequence). The CDR3 is made up of 14 amino acids. The DNA of the CDR3 is TGTGCCAGTAGTAATCCGGGGGGTACATCTGAAGCTTTCTTT. Protein sequence: CASSNPGGTSEAFF. Based on the CDR3 plus reference TRBV19 and TRBJ1-1, the full variable domain is DGGITQSPKYLFRKEGQNVTLSCEQNLNHDAMYWYRQDPGQGLRLIYYSQIVNDFQKGDIAEGYSVSREKKESFPLTVTSAQKNPTAFYLCASSNPGGTSEAFFGQGTRLTVV.

This clone was detected once. CDR3 nucleotides: TGTGCCAGCAGAGCGGCGGTCTTGGGCAATCAGCCCCAGCATTTT. Protein: CASRAAVLGNQPQHF. The chain links TRBV6-5 to TRBJ1-5, with D uncertain. Germline-derived CDR1 and CDR2 are MNHEY and SVGAGI. This CDR3 region has 15 residues. V was pared by 6 bases and J by 2 bases, with 14 bases between.

This chain connects TRBV18 to TRBJ1-2; 7 nucleotides match TRBD1. Germline CDR1 reads KGHSH; CDR2 reads LQKENI. Germline trimming cut 3 bases from V and 13 bases from J; bases unmatched to any gene: 11. The CDR3 consists of 13 residues. For the CDR3, the DNA is TGTGCCAGCTCACCCTGGGACAGATCCCCGGGCACCTTC. This gives the protein CASSPWDRSPGTF.

The chain recombines TRBV24-1 with TRBJ2-1; 11 bases line up with TRBD2. V was pared by 4 bases and J by 8 bases, with 9 bases of the junction left unmatched. The CDR3 runs to 16 residues. Germline loops: CDR1 KGHDR, CDR2 SFDVKD. The CDR3 loop is CATSDQLAGAPYEQFF. DNA for the CDR3: TGTGCCACCAGTGACCAACTAGCGGGGGCCCCCTATGAGCAGTTCTTC.

This clone was detected many times. The CDR3 sequence: CAISDSSGGPGTQYF. Here the CDR3 DNA reads TGTGCCATCAGTGATAGTAGCGGGGGACCAGGGACGCAGTATTTT. The genes are TRBV10-3 and TRBJ2-3; TRBD2 matches at 9 bases. The CDR3 loop spans 15 amino acids. Trimming at V came to 3 bases and at J to 9 bases, leaving 10 bases not matched to a gene. Germline V CDR1 and CDR2: ENHRY, SYGVKD.

The chain combines TRBV6-5 with TRBJ1-1, with D uncertain. This CDR3 has 15 residues. Germline CDR1 and CDR2: MNHEY and SVGAGI. The germline V and J ends were trimmed by 2 bases and 2 bases, with 12 bases remaining between them. CDR3 DNA: TGTGCCAGCAGTTACGATGGTATAGTTAACACTGAAGCTTTCTTT. Translation gives CASSYDGIVNTEAFF.

This clone was found once. This chain joins TRBV5-6 and TRBJ1-2; 7 positions agree with TRBD1. Losses at the gene ends were 4 bases for V and 4 bases for J; bases not matched to a gene: 4. This CDR3 comprises 13 residues. The V gene's germline CDR1 is SGHDT and CDR2 YYEEEE. The CDR3 DNA reads as TGTGCCAGCAGCACTGCAGGGGGCTATGGCTACACCTTC. Protein sequence: CASSTAGGYGYTF.

The genes are TRBV19 and TRBJ1-2; tentatively, D is TRBD1 (5 bases). Germline-derived CDR1 and CDR2 are LNHDA and SQIVND (reference sequence). The CDR3 runs to 15 residues. V lost 0 bases and J lost 4, with 12 bases in between. CDR3 DNA: TGTGCCAGTAGTATAGATCTGGGGGGAGCCTATGGCTACACCTTC. It translates to CASSIDLGGAYGYTF.